This TCR beta chain appears in the sequencing data of a study of molecular identifiers for immune sequencing clone quantification (dated by TCRdb to 2016 to 2018). Regarding the complete study: For a replicate experiment, RNA from roughly 20,000 or 100,000 naive CD8 T cells was divided into five aliquots, and four of the five aliquots were sequenced. CD8 T cells were used in a methods study to benchmark molecular-identifier clustering-based TCR repertoire sequencing (MIDCIRS) and TCR RNA copy counting. Study-wide conclusions, independent of this receptor: Modeling gave 3 to 3.5 recovered TCR RNA copies per cell versus 8 to 10 by digital PCR, implying approximately 30% capture efficiency. In CMV-specific effector cells, clones with more than 20 RNA copies contained over 97% of molecules, whereas in naive cells such clones contained under 1% of molecules. Without barcode sub-clustering, chimeric consensus sequences inflated TCR diversity; chimeras reached as high as 47%. The sizes of highly expanded clones could end up underestimated when identical TCR molecules share a barcode. Spiked-in Jurkat TCR RNA equivalent to a single cell was reported to be detectable even among 800,000 to 1,000,000 naive CD8 T cells. Spiked-in Jurkat TCR RNA (around eleven copies' worth), which is not part of the donor repertoire, was contained in the naive libraries.

Library construction relied on PCR. Sequencing took place on a NextSeq 500. Preparation of bulk TCR libraries followed a previously described approach, with the TCR primers listed in Table S5. The Qiagen AllPrep DNA/RNA kit was used to purify total RNA. Before analysis, reads from multiple sequencing runs of one library were combined. Per the authors' processing: Only reads with exact TCR constant sequence were kept, trimmed to 150 nt, and grouped by their 12-nt molecular barcodes. Reads in each barcode group were sub-clustered using a 15% Levenshtein threshold, and a quality-weighted consensus sequence was built for each RNA molecule. Non-functional sequences were filtered out, along with any lower-count sequence sitting one edit away from another sequence. Barcode sub-clusters with fewer than 20% of the maximum read count were removed, based on fitting two negative binomial distributions. TCRdb applied fastp at Q25 and MiXCR to the public reads, then kept only in-frame beta chains. Every entry covers one CDR3 protein and lists the most common genes and DNA from its rows. The V and J calls were not made by the authors but by TCRdb's processing. This sample lists hundreds of thousands of distinct CDR3 sequences; 25% were detected once. Together, the top ten hold 0.7% to 0.95% of the sample.

Naive CD8 T cell libraries were made from 20,000 to 1,000,000 sorted cells using 10%, 30% or 50% of purified RNA. Naive CD8 T cells, defined as CD8+CD4-CCR7+CD45RA+, were FACS-sorted into RLT Plus buffer on a BD FACSAria II. To test detection sensitivity, Jurkat RNA equivalent to about eleven TCR copies was spiked into samples of roughly 17,000-1,000,000 naive CD8 T cells. CD8 T cells were enriched with RosetteSep CD8+ T Cell Enrichment Cocktail and Ficoll-Paque, followed by ACK red cell lysis. Concerning this clonotype: The target of this receptor is not known. No per-base quality is available; no much larger clone lies one base away.

Germline trimming amounts to 5 bases on V and 8 bases on J, with 14 as the count of junction bases outside the gene matches. For CDR1 and CDR2, the germline V gene (reference sequence) lists SEHNR and FQNEAQ. Spanning cysteine to phenylalanine, the CDR3 consists of 15 amino acids. The retained sequence is limited to the CDR3, 45 bases, with the frame set at the first base. Sequencing was carried out using naive CD8+ T cells from blood, with Jurkat cell RNA spiked in. The sample's cell subset or site label, in plain terms: FACS-sorted CD8+CD4-CCR7+CD45RA+ naive T cells. The chain is made from TRBV7-9 and TRBJ1-2, with TRBD1 identical over 7 junction bases. The source of this sequence is a human donor in good health. Some libraries in this study had Jurkat cell RNA spiked in. The CDR3 protein is CASSTTGQDPSGYTF. The DNA sequence is TGTGCCAGCAGCACAACTGGACAGGACCCTTCCGGCTACACCTTC.